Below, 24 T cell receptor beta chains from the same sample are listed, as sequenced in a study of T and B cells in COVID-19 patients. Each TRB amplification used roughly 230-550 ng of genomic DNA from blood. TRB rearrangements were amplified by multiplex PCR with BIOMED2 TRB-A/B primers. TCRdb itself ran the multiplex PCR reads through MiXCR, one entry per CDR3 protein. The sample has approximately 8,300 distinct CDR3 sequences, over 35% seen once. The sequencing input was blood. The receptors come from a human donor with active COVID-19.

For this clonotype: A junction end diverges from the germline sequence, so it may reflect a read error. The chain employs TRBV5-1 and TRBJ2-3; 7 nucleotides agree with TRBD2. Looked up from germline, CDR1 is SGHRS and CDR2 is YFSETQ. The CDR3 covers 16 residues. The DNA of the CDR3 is TGTGCCTTCAGAGGGCGGGGGACGACTAGCACAGATACGCAGTATTTT. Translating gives CAFRGRGTTSTDTQYF.

The CDR3 region is CASNLQDQPQHF. The CDR3 coding sequence is TGTGCCAGCAACTTACAGGATCAGCCCCAGCATTTT. The V gene is TRBV6-6, the J gene TRBJ1-5; tentatively, D is TRBD1 (5 bases). Germline V gives CDR1 MNHNY, CDR2 SVGAGI (reference sequence). There are 12 residues in the CDR3. Trimming took 7 bases from V and 5 from J, leaving 9 bases between them.

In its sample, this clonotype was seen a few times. As DNA, the CDR3 is TGTGCCAGTAGTATAACGCTAGAGGCCCTGGGCGGCTACACCTTC. Translated: CASSITLEALGGYTF. The chain links TRBV19 to TRBJ1-2; D gene uncertain. Germline-derived CDR1 and CDR2 are LNHDA and SQIVND (reference sequence). V lost 2 bases and J lost 8, with 18 bases in between. There are 15 residues in the CDR3.

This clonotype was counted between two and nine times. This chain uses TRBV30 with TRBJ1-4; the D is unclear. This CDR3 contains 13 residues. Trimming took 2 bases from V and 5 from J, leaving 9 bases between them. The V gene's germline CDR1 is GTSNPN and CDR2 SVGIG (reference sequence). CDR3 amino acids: CAWSTLTNEKLFF. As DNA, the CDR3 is TGTGCCTGGAGTACCCTTACCAATGAAAAACTGTTTTTT.

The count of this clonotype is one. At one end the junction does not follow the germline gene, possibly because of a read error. The CDR3 bases are TGTGCCAGCAGCTTGGGAAGGACCGCCTTAACCTTC. This encodes CASSLGRTALTF. The rearrangement joins TRBV5-6 to TRBJ2-4; D not certain. The CDR3 covers 12 residues. Germline loops: CDR1 SGHDT, CDR2 YYEEEE.

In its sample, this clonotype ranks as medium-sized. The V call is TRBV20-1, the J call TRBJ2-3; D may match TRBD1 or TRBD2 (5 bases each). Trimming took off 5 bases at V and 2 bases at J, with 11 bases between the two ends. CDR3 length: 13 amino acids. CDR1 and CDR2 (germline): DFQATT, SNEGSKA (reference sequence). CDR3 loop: CSAWDGPTDTQYF. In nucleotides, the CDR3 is TGCAGTGCTTGGGACGGACCCACAGATACGCAGTATTTT.

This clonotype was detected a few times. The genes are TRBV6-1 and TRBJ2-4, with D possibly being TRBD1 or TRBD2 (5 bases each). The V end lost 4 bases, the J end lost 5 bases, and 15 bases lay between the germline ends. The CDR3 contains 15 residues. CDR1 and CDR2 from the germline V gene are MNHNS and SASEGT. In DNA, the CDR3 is TGTGCCAGCAGTGGAACGGGGCAGTTTGAAAACATTCAGTACTTC. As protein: CASSGTGQFENIQYF.

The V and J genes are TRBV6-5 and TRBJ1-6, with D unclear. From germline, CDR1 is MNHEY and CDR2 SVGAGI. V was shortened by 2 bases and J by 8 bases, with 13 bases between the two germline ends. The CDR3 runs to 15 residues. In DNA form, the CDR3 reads TGTGCCAGCAGTTACGATACGGGCGTCTATTCACCCCTCCACTTT. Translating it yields CASSYDTGVYSPLHF.

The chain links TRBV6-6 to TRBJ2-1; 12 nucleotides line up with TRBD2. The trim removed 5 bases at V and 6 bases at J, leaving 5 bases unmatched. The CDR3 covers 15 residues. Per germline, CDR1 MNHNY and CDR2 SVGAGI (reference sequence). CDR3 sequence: CASSETSGRSNEQFF. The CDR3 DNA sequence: TGTGCCAGCAGTGAAACTAGCGGGAGGAGCAATGAGCAGTTCTTC.

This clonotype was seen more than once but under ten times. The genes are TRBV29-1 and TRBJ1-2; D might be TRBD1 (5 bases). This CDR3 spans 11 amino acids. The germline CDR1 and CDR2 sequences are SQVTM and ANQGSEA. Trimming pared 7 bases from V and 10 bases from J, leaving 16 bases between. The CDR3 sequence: CSAGSTETYTF. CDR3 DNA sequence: TGCAGCGCCGGTTCGACAGAAACCTACACCTTC.

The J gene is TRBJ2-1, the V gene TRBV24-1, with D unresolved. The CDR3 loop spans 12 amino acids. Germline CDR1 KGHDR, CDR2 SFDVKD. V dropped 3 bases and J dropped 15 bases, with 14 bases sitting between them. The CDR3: CATSDSSSRRFF. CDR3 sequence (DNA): TGTGCCACCAGTGATAGTAGTAGTAGGCGGTTCTTC.

The CDR3 is CASSLFGTTYEQYF. CDR3 DNA: TGTGCCAGCAGTTTGTTTGGGACTACCTACGAGCAGTACTTC. This chain joins TRBV12-3 or TRBV12-4 and TRBJ2-7; 7 bases agree with TRBD2. The V gene end was trimmed by 3 bases and the J gene end by 2 bases; junction bases not matched to a gene: 4. The CDR3 covers 14 residues.

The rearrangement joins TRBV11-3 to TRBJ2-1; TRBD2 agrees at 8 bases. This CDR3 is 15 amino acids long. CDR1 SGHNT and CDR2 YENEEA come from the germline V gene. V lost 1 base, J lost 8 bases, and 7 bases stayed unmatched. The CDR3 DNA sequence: TGTGCCAGCAGCTTAGCGGCGGGAGGAACCCATGAGCAGTTCTTC. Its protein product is CASSLAAGGTHEQFF.

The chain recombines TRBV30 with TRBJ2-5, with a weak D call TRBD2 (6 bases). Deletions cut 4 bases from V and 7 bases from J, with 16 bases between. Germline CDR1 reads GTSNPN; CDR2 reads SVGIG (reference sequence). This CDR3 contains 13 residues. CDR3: CAWTTAGAGTQYF. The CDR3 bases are TGTGCCTGGACTACGGCAGGAGCGGGGACCCAGTACTTC.

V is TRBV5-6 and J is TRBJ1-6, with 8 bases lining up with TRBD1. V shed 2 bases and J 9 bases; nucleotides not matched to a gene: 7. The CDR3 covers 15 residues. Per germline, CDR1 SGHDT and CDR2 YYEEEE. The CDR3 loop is CASSFKQGARSPLHF. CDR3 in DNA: TGTGCCAGCAGCTTCAAGCAGGGGGCTCGTTCACCCCTCCACTTT.

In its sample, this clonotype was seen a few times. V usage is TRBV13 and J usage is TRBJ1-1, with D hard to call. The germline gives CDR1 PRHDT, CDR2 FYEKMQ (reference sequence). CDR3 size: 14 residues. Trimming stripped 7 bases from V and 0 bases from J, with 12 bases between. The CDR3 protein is CASIRTGVNTEAFF. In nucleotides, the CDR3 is TGTGCCAGCATCCGGACGGGAGTGAACACTGAAGCTTTCTTT.

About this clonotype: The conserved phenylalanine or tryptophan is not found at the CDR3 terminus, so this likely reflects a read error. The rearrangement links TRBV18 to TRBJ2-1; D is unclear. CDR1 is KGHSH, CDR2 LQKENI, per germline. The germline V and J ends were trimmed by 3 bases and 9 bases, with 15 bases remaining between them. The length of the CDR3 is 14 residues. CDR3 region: CASSPVSRDSEQFS. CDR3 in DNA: TGTGCCAGCTCACCGGTCTCCAGAGATAGTGAGCAGTTCTCC.

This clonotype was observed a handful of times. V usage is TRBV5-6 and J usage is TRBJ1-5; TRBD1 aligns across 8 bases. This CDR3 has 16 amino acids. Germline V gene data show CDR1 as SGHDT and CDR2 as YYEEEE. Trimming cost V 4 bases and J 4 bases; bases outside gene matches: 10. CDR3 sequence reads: CASSPGTGTSNQPQHF. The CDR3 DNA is TGTGCCAGCAGCCCCGGGACAGGAACATCGAATCAGCCCCAGCATTTT.

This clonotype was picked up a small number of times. CDR3 nucleotides: TGTGCCTTAGCTTTAGCGGGAGCAGCGAATGAGCAGTTCTTC. This sequence encodes CALALAGAANEQFF. This chain connects TRBV30 to TRBJ2-1; TRBD2 agrees at 9 bases. The CDR3 totals 14 residues. CDR1 and CDR2 (germline): GTSNPN, SVGIG (reference sequence). V shed 7 bases and J 7 bases; nucleotides not matched to a gene: 11.

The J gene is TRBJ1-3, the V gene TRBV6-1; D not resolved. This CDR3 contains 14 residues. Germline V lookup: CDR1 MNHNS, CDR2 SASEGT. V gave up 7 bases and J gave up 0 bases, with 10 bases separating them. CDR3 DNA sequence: TGTGCCAGCAACCAACAAGGCTCTGGAAACACCATATATTTT. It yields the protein CASNQQGSGNTIYF.

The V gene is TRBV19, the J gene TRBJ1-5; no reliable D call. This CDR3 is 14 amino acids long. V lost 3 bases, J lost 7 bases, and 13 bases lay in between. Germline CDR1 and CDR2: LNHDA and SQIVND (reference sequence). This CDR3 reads CASSMGAAGQPQHF. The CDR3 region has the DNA TGTGCCAGTAGTATGGGTGCTGCGGGGCAGCCCCAGCATTTT.

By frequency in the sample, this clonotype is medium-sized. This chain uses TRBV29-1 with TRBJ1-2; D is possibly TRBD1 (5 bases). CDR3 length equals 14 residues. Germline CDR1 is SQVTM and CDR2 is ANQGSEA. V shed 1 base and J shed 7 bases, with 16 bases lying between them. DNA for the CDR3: TGCAGCGTTGAAGGGATAGGGGACCACTCTGGCTACACCTTC. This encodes CSVEGIGDHSGYTF.

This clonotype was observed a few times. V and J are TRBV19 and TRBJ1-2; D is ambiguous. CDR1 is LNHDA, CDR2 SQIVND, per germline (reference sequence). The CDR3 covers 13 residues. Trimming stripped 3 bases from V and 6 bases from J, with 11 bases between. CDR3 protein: CASSIWVNDGYTF. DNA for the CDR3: TGTGCCAGTAGTATTTGGGTAAACGATGGCTACACCTTC. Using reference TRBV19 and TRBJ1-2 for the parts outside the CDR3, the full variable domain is DGGITQSPKYLFRKEGQNVTLSCEQNLNHDAMYWYRQDPGQGLRLIYYSQIVNDFQKGDIAEGYSVSREKKESFPLTVTSAQKNPTAFYLCASSIWVNDGYTFGSGTRLTVV.

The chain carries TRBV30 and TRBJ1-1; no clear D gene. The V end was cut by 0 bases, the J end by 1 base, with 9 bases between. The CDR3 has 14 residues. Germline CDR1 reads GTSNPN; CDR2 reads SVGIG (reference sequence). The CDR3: CAWSVSNRNTEAFF. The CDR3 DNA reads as TGTGCCTGGAGTGTATCGAACCGGAACACTGAAGCTTTCTTT.